Each of the 32 T cell receptor beta chains below was sequenced from the same sample in a study of blood T cell repertoires in COVID-19 (dated by TCRdb to about 2020). Libraries were built with the immunoSEQ multiplex PCR assay. TCRdb limited this immuneACCESS table to in-frame rearrangements with V and J called. A share of clones is missing; checked studies link under half to unresolved V genes, and the rest is unexplained. Counted in this sample were more than 85,000 clones; roughly 92% of them appeared once. The ten largest clones add up to 1.5% to 2% of the sample. The specimen was peripheral blood. The receptors shown here come from a woman aged 45-59 years with COVID-19, enrolled during active disease.

V and J are TRBV10-3 and TRBJ2-6, with TRBD1 identical over 10 bases. From germline, CDR1 is ENHRY and CDR2 SYGVKD. There are 15 residues in the CDR3. Trimming took 0 bases from V and 8 from J; bases not matched to a gene: 1. The CDR3 coding sequence is TGTGCCATCAGTGAGTCGGGACAGGGGACCAACGTCCTGACTTTC. Amino acid sequence: CAISESGQGTNVLTF.

V is TRBV5-1 and J is TRBJ2-2; 7 nucleotides line up with TRBD1. CDR3 length: 15 amino acids. CDR1 is SGHRS and CDR2 is YFSETQ in the germline V gene. Unmatched junction bases numbered 11, after V lost 7 bases and J lost 5 bases. CDR3 amino acids: CASHRDSARTGELFF. DNA for the CDR3: TGCGCCAGCCACCGGGACAGCGCAAGAACCGGGGAGCTGTTTTTT.

J is TRBJ1-5 and V is TRBV19; possible D gene TRBD1, 5 bases. Germline V gene lookup returns CDR1 LNHDA and CDR2 SQIVND (reference sequence). This CDR3 comprises 12 residues. Trimming shortened V by 8 bases and J by 2 bases, and 7 bases separated the two germline ends. In nucleotides, the CDR3 is TGTGCCAGTGGGGGGGGCAATCAGCCCCAGCATTTT. Protein sequence: CASGGGNQPQHF.

The rearrangement joins TRBV30 to TRBJ2-1, with a weak D call TRBD2 (5 bases). Trimming cost V 3 bases and J 15 bases, with 15 bases left between them. Germline V lookup: CDR1 GTSNPN, CDR2 SVGIG (reference sequence). This CDR3 region has 11 residues. Here the CDR3 reads CAWSSDWWVFF. CDR3 DNA sequence: TGTGCCTGGAGCTCGGACTGGTGGGTGTTCTTC.

The gene calls are TRBV27 and TRBJ1-1; the D gene is possibly TRBD1 (6 bases). In germline, CDR1 is MNHEY, CDR2 SMNVEV (reference sequence). Trimming pared 0 bases from V and 0 bases from J, leaving 20 bases between. This CDR3 comprises 19 residues. As DNA, the CDR3 is TGTGCCAGCAGTTTATCTTACAGACAGGACATAGCGATGAACACTGAAGCTTTCTTT. As protein: CASSLSYRQDIAMNTEAFF.

V gene TRBV28 combines with J gene TRBJ1-5, with D tentatively TRBD1 (6 bases). CDR1 MDHEN and CDR2 SYDVKM come from the germline V gene. The CDR3 is 13 residues long. CDR3 sequence (DNA): TGTTTATCGGGGGGCCTAAGGAATCAGCCCCAGCATTTT. Its protein product is CLSGGLRNQPQHF.

This rearrangement joins TRBV11-3 to TRBJ2-2; D is ambiguous. CDR1 SGHNT and CDR2 YENEEA come from the germline V gene. The CDR3 contains 12 residues. V gave up 3 bases and J gave up 3 bases, with 2 bases separating them. For the CDR3, the DNA is TGTGCCAGCAGCTTCTACACCGGGGAGCTGTTTTTT. It codes for CASSFYTGELFF.

The V call is TRBV7-9, the J call TRBJ1-2; TRBD1 aligns across 8 bases. The trim removed 4 bases at V and 8 bases at J, leaving 9 bases unmatched. The CDR3 runs 14 residues. Germline-derived CDR1 and CDR2 are SEHNR and FQNEAQ (reference sequence). The CDR3 is CASSSIQGALGYTF. The CDR3 coding sequence is TGTGCCAGCAGCTCTATTCAGGGGGCGCTGGGCTACACCTTC.

The CDR3 is CASSKRTGTGDSPLHF. The CDR3 region has the DNA TGTGCCAGCAGTAAGCGTACCGGGACAGGGGATTCACCCCTCCACTTT. The rearrangement joins TRBV27 to TRBJ1-6; 10 bases agree with TRBD1. Unmatched junction bases numbered 9, after V lost 5 bases and J lost 8 bases. This CDR3 has 16 residues. CDR1 and CDR2 from the germline V gene are MNHEY and SMNVEV (reference sequence).

This chain uses TRBV5-1 with TRBJ2-5; the D gene is possibly TRBD1 (6 bases). V gave up 2 bases and J gave up 0 bases, with 11 bases separating them. CDR3 size: 15 residues. CDR1 and CDR2 from the germline V gene are SGHRS and YFSETQ. CDR3 sequence: CASSFGTLYQETQYF. CDR3 DNA: TGCGCCAGCAGCTTCGGGACACTGTACCAAGAGACCCAGTACTTC.

This clone was seen a handful of times. The V and J genes are TRBV6-4 and TRBJ1-1; D possibly corresponds to TRBD1 (6 bases). V gave up 1 base and J gave up 11 bases, with 11 bases separating them. The CDR3 is 12 residues long. Germline values: CDR1 MRHNA, CDR2 SNTAGT. This chain's CDR3 is CASSDLTGFAFF. For the CDR3, the DNA is TGTGCCAGCAGTGACTTAACAGGGTTTGCTTTCTTT.

The CDR3 here is CATSDRLAGGYNEQFF. The DNA of the CDR3 is TGTGCCACCAGTGACAGACTAGCGGGGGGGTACAATGAGCAGTTCTTC. V gene TRBV24-1 combines with J gene TRBJ2-1; TRBD2 matches 14 bases. V trimming: 4 bases; J trimming: 4 bases; junction bases outside the gene matches: 2. The V gene's germline CDR1 is KGHDR and CDR2 SFDVKD. The CDR3 covers 16 residues.

The chain has TRBV11-3 and TRBJ2-7, with TRBD2 identical over 7 bases. Trimming took 2 bases from V and 1 from J; bases not matched to a gene: 2. The CDR3 consists of 14 residues. Germline CDR1 and CDR2: SGHNT and YENEEA. The CDR3 bases are TGTGCCAGCAGCTTAACTAGCGTTTCCTACGAGCAGTACTTC. Translated, it gives CASSLTSVSYEQYF.

V usage is TRBV19 and J usage is TRBJ2-7, with D unresolved. Deletions cut 10 bases from V and 1 base from J, with 17 bases between. Germline lookup yields CDR1 LNHDA and CDR2 SQIVND (reference sequence). The CDR3 totals 14 residues. The CDR3 region is CATSLAASSYEQYF. CDR3 DNA: TGTGCCACCTCGCTCGCGGCATCGTCCTACGAGCAGTACTTC.

This clone was seen a few times. This chain uses TRBV7-8 with TRBJ1-1, with 7 bases lining up with TRBD1. The CDR3 covers 15 residues. The trim removed 1 base at V and 1 base at J, leaving 3 bases unmatched. Germline assignment: CDR1 SGHVS and CDR2 FQNEAQ. CDR3 sequence: CASSLDRGANTEAFF. The CDR3 DNA reads as TGTGCCAGCAGCTTAGACAGGGGTGCGAACACTGAAGCTTTCTTT.

This sequence joins TRBV6-6 and TRBJ2-4; perhaps TRBD2 as D (5 bases). Trimming removed 5 bases at V and 0 bases at J, with 17 bases between. Germline values: CDR1 MNHNY, CDR2 SVGAGI (reference sequence). The CDR3 length is 17 residues. CDR3 region: CASSPGITVLAKNIQYF. As DNA, the CDR3 is TGTGCCAGCAGTCCCGGGATCACCGTTCTAGCCAAAAACATTCAGTACTTC.

V gene TRBV19 combines with J gene TRBJ1-5; 8 bases line up with TRBD1. The CDR3 runs 14 residues. V shed 5 bases and J 7 bases; nucleotides not matched to a gene: 7. CDR1 is LNHDA, CDR2 SQIVND, per germline (reference sequence). CDR3 DNA: TGTGCCAGTAGTCCCGGACAGGGAACCCAGCCCCAGCATTTT. Amino acids: CASSPGQGTQPQHF.

The chain is built from TRBV7-9 and TRBJ2-7; TRBD2 agrees at 7 bases. V lost 2 bases to trimming and J lost 2 bases; unmatched junction nucleotides: 0. The V gene's germline CDR1 is SEHNR and CDR2 FQNEAQ (reference sequence). This CDR3 is 13 amino acids long. CDR3 in amino acids: CASSLSGTYEQYF. The DNA of the CDR3 is TGTGCCAGCAGCTTAAGCGGGACCTACGAGCAGTACTTC.

The chain uses TRBV25-1 and TRBJ1-2, with unresolved D. This CDR3 region has 14 residues. V was shortened by 1 base and J by 3 bases, with 9 bases between the two germline ends. Germline CDR1 and CDR2: MGHDK and SYGVNS. The CDR3 reads CASSEWKDYYGYTF. DNA of the CDR3: TGTGCCAGCAGTGAATGGAAGGACTACTATGGCTACACCTTC.

The chain uses TRBV28 and TRBJ1-5; unclear D gene. Trimming left V 5 bases short and J 2 bases short, with 10 bases between. Germline V gene data show CDR1 as MDHEN and CDR2 as SYDVKM. The CDR3 has 14 amino acids. In DNA form, the CDR3 reads TGTGCCAGCAGTGTGGGTCGGGGCAATCAGCCCCAGCATTTT. Translation: CASSVGRGNQPQHF.

This rearrangement joins TRBV2 to TRBJ1-1; TRBD1 might be the D (5 bases). This CDR3 comprises 11 residues. Between the trimmed V and J ends, which lost 6 bases and 8 bases, there was a span of 10 bases. Germline V lookup: CDR1 SNHLY, CDR2 FYNNEI. CDR3 nucleotides: TGTGCCAGCAGCGGGGGGTTAGAAGCTTTCTTT. Translating it yields CASSGGLEAFF.

The V gene is TRBV9, the J gene TRBJ2-1, with 7 positions matching TRBD1. Germline V gene lookup returns CDR1 SGDLS and CDR2 YYNGEE. CDR3 size: 23 residues. J lost 1 base, V lost 0 bases, and 25 bases had no gene match. CDR3 sequence (DNA): TGTGCCAGCAGCGTAGGGAAGGGCGAGACAGGGATGATATTTGGGACGTCCTACAATGAGCAGTTCTTC. Amino acids: CASSVGKGETGMIFGTSYNEQFF.

This clone was counted a single time. Here the CDR3 reads CASSFRTSGRQSTDTQYF. The DNA of the CDR3 is TGTGCCAGCAGCTTCCGAACTAGCGGACGCCAGTCCACAGATACGCAGTATTTT. The genes are TRBV11-3 and TRBJ2-3; 8 bases are a match to TRBD2. After removal of 3 bases from V and 2 bases from J, the junction contained 13 bases not matched to a gene. Germline CDR1 SGHNT, CDR2 YENEEA. The CDR3 has 18 amino acids.

The rearrangement joins TRBV6-2 or TRBV6-3 to TRBJ1-5; unclear D gene. Germline CDR1 and CDR2: MNHEY and SVGEGT. The ends were cut back, 5 bases at V and 0 bases at J, with 5 bases in the middle. This CDR3 has 13 residues. The CDR3 DNA follows: TGTGCCAGCAGTGGACTTAGCAATCAGCCCCAGCATTTT. Translating it yields CASSGLSNQPQHF.

The chain is built from TRBV5-1 and TRBJ2-2, with D possibly matching TRBD2 (5 bases). The CDR3 runs 14 residues. The V gene lost 4 bases and the J gene lost 5 bases, with 12 bases spanning the gap. Germline loops: CDR1 SGHRS, CDR2 YFSETQ. The CDR3 sequence is CASSRTEGTGELFF. DNA for the CDR3: TGCGCCAGCAGCCGCACTGAGGGAACCGGGGAGCTGTTTTTT.

CDR3 sequence reads: CASARDSNNSPLHF. CDR3 bases: TGTGCCAGCGCGCGGGACAGTAATAATTCACCCCTCCACTTT. The chain carries TRBV28 and TRBJ1-6; 7 bases are shared with TRBD1. J was trimmed by 5 bases and V by 8 bases; bases with no gene match: 6. The CDR3 is 14 residues long. CDR1 is MDHEN, CDR2 SYDVKM, per germline.

The gene calls are TRBV23-1 and TRBJ2-3; a possible D gene is TRBD2 (5 bases). TRBV23-1 is filed as an ORF, its function uncertain. The CDR3 extends over 18 amino acids. V lost 0 bases and J 0 bases, leaving 16 bases between the germline ends. CDR3 nucleotides: TGCGCCAGCAGTCAATCACGGGCTCCGGGAACTAGCACAGATACGCAGTATTTT. Its protein product is CASSQSRAPGTSTDTQYF.

This clone came up once. This chain joins TRBV19 and TRBJ1-5; 7 bases align to TRBD1. Trimming at V came to 11 bases and at J to 0 bases, leaving 10 bases not matched to a gene. Per germline, CDR1 LNHDA and CDR2 SQIVND (reference sequence). CDR3 length equals 15 residues. CDR3 loop: CASTGTVDSNQPQHF. For the CDR3, the DNA is TGTGCCTCTACAGGGACAGTAGATAGCAATCAGCCCCAGCATTTT.

CDR3 in amino acids: CATSPGDRVYNEQFF. CDR3 nucleotide sequence: TGTGCCACCAGTCCGGGGGACAGGGTCTACAATGAGCAGTTCTTC. The chain has TRBV15 and TRBJ2-1; 9 bases align to TRBD1. Germline V gene data show CDR1 as LNHNV and CDR2 as YYDKDF (reference sequence). Germline trimming cut 6 bases from V and 3 bases from J; bases unmatched to any gene: 6. The CDR3 runs to 15 residues.

The rearrangement uses TRBV7-2 and TRBJ1-3, with D perhaps TRBD1 (6 bases). The V and J ends lost 4 bases and 0 bases respectively, with 16 bases between them. The germline V gene has CDR1 SGHTA and CDR2 FQGNSA. CDR3 length equals 17 residues. CDR3 loop: CASSSLTGRGSGNTIYF. The CDR3 bases are TGTGCCAGCAGCTCTTTGACAGGAAGGGGCTCTGGAAACACCATATATTTT.

V is TRBV28 and J is TRBJ1-1; no definite D call. CDR3 size: 11 residues. In germline, CDR1 is MDHEN, CDR2 SYDVKM. Trimming pared 9 bases from V and 4 bases from J, leaving 9 bases between. The CDR3 protein is CARKFGTEAFF. In DNA, the CDR3 is TGTGCCAGAAAGTTCGGCACTGAAGCTTTCTTT.

This chain joins TRBV15 and TRBJ2-7, with 10 bases fitting TRBD1. Germline trimming cut 5 bases from V and 3 bases from J; bases unmatched to any gene: 7. This CDR3 contains 15 residues. CDR1 LNHNV and CDR2 YYDKDF come from the germline V gene (reference sequence). The CDR3 DNA reads as TGTGCCACCAGCGATCCGGGACAGGGGTACTACGAGCAGTACTTC. This sequence encodes CATSDPGQGYYEQYF.